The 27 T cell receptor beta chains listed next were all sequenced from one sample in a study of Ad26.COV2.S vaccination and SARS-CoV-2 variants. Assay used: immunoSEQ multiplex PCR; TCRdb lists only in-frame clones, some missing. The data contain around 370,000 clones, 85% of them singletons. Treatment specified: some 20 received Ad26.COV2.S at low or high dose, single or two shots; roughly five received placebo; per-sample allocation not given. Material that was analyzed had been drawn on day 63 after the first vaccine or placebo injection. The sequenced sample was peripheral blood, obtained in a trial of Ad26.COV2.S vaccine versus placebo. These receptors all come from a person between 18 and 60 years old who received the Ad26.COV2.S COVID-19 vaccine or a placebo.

The CDR3 region is CASSLAVGTDNYGYTF. CDR3 in DNA: TGTGCCAGCAGCTTGGCGGTCGGAACCGATAACTATGGCTACACCTTC. J is TRBJ1-2 and V is TRBV5-6; D is undetermined. V lost 0 bases and J 1 base, leaving 13 bases between the germline ends. The CDR3 extends over 16 amino acids. CDR1 and CDR2 (germline): SGHDT, YYEEEE.

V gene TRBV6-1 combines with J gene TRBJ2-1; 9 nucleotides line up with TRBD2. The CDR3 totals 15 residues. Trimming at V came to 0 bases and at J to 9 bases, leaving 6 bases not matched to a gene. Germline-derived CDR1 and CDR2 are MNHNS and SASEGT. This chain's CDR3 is CASSEALHSGGEQFF. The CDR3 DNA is TGTGCCAGCAGTGAAGCGCTTCATAGCGGGGGTGAGCAGTTCTTC.

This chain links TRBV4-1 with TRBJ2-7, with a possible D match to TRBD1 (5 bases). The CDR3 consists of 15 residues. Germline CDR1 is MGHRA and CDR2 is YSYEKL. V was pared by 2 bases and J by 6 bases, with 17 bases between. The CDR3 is CASSQPNDRSGEQYF. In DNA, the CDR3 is TGCGCCAGCAGCCAACCAAATGACAGATCTGGCGAGCAGTACTTC.

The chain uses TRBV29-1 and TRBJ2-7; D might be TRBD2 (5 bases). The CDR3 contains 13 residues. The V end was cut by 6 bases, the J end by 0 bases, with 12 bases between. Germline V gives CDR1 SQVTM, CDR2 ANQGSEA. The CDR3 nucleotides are TGCAGCGTGGAATTAGCGACCTCCTACGAGCAGTACTTC. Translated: CSVELATSYEQYF.

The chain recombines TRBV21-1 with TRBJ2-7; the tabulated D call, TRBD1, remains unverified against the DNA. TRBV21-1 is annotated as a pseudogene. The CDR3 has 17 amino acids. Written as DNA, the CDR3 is TGTGCCAGCAGCAAAGGAGACCGACCCAGGGGGTCCTACGAGCAGTACTTC. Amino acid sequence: CASSKGDRPRGSYEQYF.

The CDR3 DNA is TGTGCCAGCAGCTTGGTTAGCGGCTACGAGCAGTACTTC. Amino acids: CASSLVSGYEQYF. The V and J genes are TRBV5-6 and TRBJ2-7; the D gene is possibly TRBD2 (6 bases). The CDR3 has 13 amino acids. CDR1 and CDR2 from the germline V gene are SGHDT and YYEEEE. Between the trimmed V and J ends, which lost 0 bases and 3 bases, there was a span of 7 bases.

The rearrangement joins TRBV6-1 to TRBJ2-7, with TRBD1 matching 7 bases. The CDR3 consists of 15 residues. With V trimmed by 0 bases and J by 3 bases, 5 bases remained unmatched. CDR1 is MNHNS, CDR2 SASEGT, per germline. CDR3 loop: CASSEARTGVYEQYF. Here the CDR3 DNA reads TGTGCCAGCAGTGAAGCTCGGACAGGAGTCTACGAGCAGTACTTC.

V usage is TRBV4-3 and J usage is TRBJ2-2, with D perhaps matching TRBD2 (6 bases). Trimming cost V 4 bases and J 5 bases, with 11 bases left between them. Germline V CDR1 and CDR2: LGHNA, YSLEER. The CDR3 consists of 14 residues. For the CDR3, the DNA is TGCGCCAGCAGCCGCGGTGCGGGGACCGGGGAGCTGTTTTTT. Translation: CASSRGAGTGELFF.

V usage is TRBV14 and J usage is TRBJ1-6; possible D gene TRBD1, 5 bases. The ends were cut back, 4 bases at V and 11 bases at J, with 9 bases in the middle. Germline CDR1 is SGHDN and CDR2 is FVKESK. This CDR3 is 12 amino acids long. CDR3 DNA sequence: TGTGCCAGCAGCCCCGGGGGTCCACCCCTCCACTTT. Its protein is CASSPGGPPLHF.

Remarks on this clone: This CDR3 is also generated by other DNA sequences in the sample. CDR3 DNA sequence: TGCGCCAGCAGCTTGGAGGTGGATACGCAGTATTTT. Translation: CASSLEVDTQYF. The chain joins TRBV5-1 to TRBJ2-3; the D is unclear. V gave up 0 bases and J gave up 6 bases, with 5 bases separating them. Germline CDR1 and CDR2: SGHRS and YFSETQ. The CDR3 spans 12 residues.

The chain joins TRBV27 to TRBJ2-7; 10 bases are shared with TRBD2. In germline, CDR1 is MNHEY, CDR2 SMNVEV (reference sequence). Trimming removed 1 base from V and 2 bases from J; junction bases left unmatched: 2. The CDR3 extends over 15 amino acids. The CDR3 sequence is CASSLLAGGPYEQYF. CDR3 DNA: TGTGCCAGCAGTTTATTAGCGGGGGGACCCTACGAGCAGTACTTC.

DNA for the CDR3: TGTGCCAGCTCACCTGTCGCTGAGCCCAGGCCCGACTACGAGCAGTACTTC. Translated, it gives CASSPVAEPRPDYEQYF. This rearrangement joins TRBV18 to TRBJ2-7; D is ambiguous. Trimming stripped 3 bases from V and 3 bases from J, with 21 bases between. Germline assignment: CDR1 KGHSH and CDR2 LQKENI. This CDR3 has 17 residues.

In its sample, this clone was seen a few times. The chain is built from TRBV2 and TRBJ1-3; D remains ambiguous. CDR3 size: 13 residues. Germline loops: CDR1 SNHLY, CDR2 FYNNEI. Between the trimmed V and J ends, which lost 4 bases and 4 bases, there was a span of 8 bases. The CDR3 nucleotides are TGTGCCAGCAGTGTATTCCAAGGAAACACCATATATTTT. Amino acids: CASSVFQGNTIYF. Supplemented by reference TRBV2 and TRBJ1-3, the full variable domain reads EPEVTQTPSHQVTQMGQEVILRCVPISNHLYFYWYRQILGQKVEFLVSFYNNEISEKSEIFDDQFSVERPDGSNFTLKIRSTKLEDSAMYFCASSVFQGNTIYFGEGSWLTVV.

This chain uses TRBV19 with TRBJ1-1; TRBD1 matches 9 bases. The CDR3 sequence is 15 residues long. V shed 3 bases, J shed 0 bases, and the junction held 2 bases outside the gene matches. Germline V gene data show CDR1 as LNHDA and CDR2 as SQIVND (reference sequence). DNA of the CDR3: TGTGCCAGTAGTATCGACAGGGGGATGAACACTGAAGCTTTCTTT. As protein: CASSIDRGMNTEAFF.

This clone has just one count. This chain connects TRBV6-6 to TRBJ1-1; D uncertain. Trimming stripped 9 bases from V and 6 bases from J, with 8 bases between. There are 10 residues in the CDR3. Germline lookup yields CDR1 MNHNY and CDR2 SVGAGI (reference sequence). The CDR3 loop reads CASKAAEAFF. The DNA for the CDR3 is TGTGCCAGTAAGGCGGCTGAAGCTTTCTTT.

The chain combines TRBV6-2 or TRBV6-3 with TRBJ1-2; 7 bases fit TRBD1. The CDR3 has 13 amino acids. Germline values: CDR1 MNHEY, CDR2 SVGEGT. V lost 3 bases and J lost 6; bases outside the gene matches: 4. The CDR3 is CASSYDRDHGYTF. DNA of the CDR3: TGTGCCAGCAGTTATGACAGGGATCATGGCTACACCTTC.

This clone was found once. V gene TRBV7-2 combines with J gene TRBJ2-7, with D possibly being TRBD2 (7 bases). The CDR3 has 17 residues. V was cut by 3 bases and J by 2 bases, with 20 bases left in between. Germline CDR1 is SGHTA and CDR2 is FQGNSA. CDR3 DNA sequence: TGTGCCAGCAGCTTGGTTATGGGGGGGGCTCCACCCTACGAGCAGTACTTC. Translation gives CASSLVMGGAPPYEQYF.

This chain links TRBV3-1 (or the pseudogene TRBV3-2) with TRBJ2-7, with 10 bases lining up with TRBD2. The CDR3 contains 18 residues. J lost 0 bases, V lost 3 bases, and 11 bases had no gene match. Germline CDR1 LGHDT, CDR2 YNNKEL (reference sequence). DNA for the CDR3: TGTGCCAGCAGCCAGCTAGCGGGAGTGATAACCCACTCCTACGAGCAGTACTTC. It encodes CASSQLAGVITHSYEQYF.

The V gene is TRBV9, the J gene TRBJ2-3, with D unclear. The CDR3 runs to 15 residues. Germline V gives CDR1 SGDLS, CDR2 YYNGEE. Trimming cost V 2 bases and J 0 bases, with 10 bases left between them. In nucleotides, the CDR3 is TGTGCCAGCAGCGTTTCTAGTATGAGCACAGATACGCAGTATTTT. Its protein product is CASSVSSMSTDTQYF.

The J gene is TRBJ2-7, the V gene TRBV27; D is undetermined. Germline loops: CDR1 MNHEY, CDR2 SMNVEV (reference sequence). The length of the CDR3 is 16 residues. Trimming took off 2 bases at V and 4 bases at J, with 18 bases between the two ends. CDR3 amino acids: CASSLGFGRGHYEQYF. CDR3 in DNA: TGTGCCAGCAGTTTAGGATTCGGGCGCGGCCATTACGAGCAGTACTTC.

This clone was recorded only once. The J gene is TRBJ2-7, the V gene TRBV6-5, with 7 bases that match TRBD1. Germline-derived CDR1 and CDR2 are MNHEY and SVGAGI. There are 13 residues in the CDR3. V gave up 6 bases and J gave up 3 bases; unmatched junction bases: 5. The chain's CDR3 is CASRGDRLYEQYF. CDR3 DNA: TGTGCCAGCAGGGGGGACAGACTCTACGAGCAGTACTTC.

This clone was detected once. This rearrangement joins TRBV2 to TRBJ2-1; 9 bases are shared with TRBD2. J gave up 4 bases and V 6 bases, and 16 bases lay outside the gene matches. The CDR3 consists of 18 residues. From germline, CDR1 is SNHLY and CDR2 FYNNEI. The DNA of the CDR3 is TGTGCCAGCAGCCACGGCGACACGGGGACTAGCAGTTACAATGAGCAGTTCTTC. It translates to CASSHGDTGTSSYNEQFF.

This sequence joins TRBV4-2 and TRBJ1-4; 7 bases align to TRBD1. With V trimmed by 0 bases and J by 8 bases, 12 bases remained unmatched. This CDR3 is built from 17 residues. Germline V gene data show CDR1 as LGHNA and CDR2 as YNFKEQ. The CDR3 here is CASSQDEIGQVLEKLFF. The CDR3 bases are TGTGCCAGCAGCCAAGACGAAATTGGACAGGTCCTGGAAAAACTGTTTTTT.

The CDR3 loop reads CASSSSQGLFEQFF. DNA of the CDR3: TGTGCCAGTAGTTCCTCACAGGGGTTGTTTGAGCAGTTCTTC. V is TRBV19 and J is TRBJ2-1, with 7 bases aligning to TRBD1. The CDR3 length is 14 residues. The germline CDR1 and CDR2 sequences are LNHDA and SQIVND (reference sequence). V gave up 5 bases and J gave up 9 bases; unmatched junction bases: 10. Full variable domain (rest looked up from reference TRBV19 and TRBJ2-1): DGGITQSPKYLFRKEGQNVTLSCEQNLNHDAMYWYRQDPGQGLRLIYYSQIVNDFQKGDIAEGYSVSREKKESFPLTVTSAQKNPTAFYLCASSSSQGLFEQFFGPGTRLTVL.

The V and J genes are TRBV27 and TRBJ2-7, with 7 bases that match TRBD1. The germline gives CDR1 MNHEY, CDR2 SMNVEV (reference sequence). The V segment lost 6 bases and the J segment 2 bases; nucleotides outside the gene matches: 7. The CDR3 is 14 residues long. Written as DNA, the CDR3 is TGTGCCAGCAGCCGACAGGGCAGTACCTACGAGCAGTACTTC. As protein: CASSRQGSTYEQYF.

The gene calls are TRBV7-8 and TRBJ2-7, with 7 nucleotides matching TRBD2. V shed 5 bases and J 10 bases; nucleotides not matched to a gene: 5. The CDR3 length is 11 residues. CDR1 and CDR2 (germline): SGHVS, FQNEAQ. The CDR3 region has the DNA TGTGCCAGCAGCCAGACTAGCCCACAGTACTTC. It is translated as CASSQTSPQYF.

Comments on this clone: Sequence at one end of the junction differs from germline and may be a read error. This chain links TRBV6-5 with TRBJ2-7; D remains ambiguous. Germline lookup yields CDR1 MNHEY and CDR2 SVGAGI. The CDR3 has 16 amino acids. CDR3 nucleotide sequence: TGTGCCAGCAGATACTCCCCGGTTATGGGGACCTACGAGCAGTACTTC. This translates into CASRYSPVMGTYEQYF.